This T cell receptor beta chain was sequenced for a study of cytomegalovirus exposure and HLA in healthy donors. On the study more broadly: Earlier, some 200 million T cells were analyzed, and 117 million unique TCR beta sequences were found among them.

The PCR employed 60 Vbeta primers together with 13 Jbeta primers. Measured with immunoSEQ multiplex PCR; TCRdb has only the in-frame clones, and not every one. The repertoire holds roughly 300,000 clones, with 80% to 90% as singletons. The CDR3 runs 14 residues. The J segment lost 3 bases and the V segment lost 4 bases, leaving 7 bases of the junction unmatched. CDR1 SQVTM and CDR2 ANQGSEA come from the germline V gene. Overall study results and limits: Further analysis, carried out later, found HLA-associated TCR beta chains more clonally expanded than equally common other chains. HLA alleles were associated with 15,000 to 20,000 TCR beta sequences in a later analysis at 0.05 false discovery rate.

About this clone: The target antigen is unknown.

Those who donated were healthy bone marrow donors. The chain joins TRBV29-1 to TRBJ1-1; TRBD1 matches at 8 bases. This receptor was identified in a man in his forties or fifties in good health and CMV-seropositive. Sequencing input: PBMCs. The CDR3 is CSVVDRAGHTEAFF. CDR3 bases: TGCAGCGTTGTGGACAGGGCAGGGCACACTGAAGCTTTCTTT.